This is a list of T cell receptor beta chains from one sample in a study of T cell changes during pregnancy in multiple sclerosis. Sequencing used immunoSEQ multiplex PCR; TCRdb keeps in-frame clones, though not all of them. The sample contains roughly 110,000 clones, around 93% of which appear only once. The sequencing used peripheral blood, collected after pregnancy. The receptor source for this set is a female donor with multiple sclerosis, enrolled in a pregnancy study. CDR3s include the opening cysteine and the closing phenylalanine or tryptophan. D genes are given only for firm matches. Rows give clone size only sometimes, using once, few, many, or a class for an expanded clone.

TRBD2 | TRBJ2-1 | NA | TRBV5-1 | CASSSGLAGSNNEQFF | TGCGCCAGCAGCTCCGGACTAGCGGGATCAAACAATGAGCAGTTCTTC
NA | TRBJ1-4 | few | TRBV7-2 | CASSLWGSRGEKLFF | TGTGCCAGCAGCTTATGGGGGTCCAGGGGCGAAAAACTGTTTTTT
NA | TRBJ1-2 | NA | TRBV6-1 | CASSEAHPGNYGYTF | TGTGCCAGCAGTGAAGCGCACCCAGGAAACTATGGCTACACCTTC
NA | TRBJ1-3 | NA | TRBV7-8 | CASSPRSHAGNTIYF | TGTGCCAGCAGCCCGAGAAGTCATGCTGGAAACACCATATATTTT
TRBD1 | TRBJ2-7 | once | TRBV7-8 | CASSLVGQLYEQYF | TGTGCCAGCAGCTTAGTGGGACAGTTATACGAGCAGTACTTC
NA | TRBJ2-5 | NA | TRBV28 | CASTSQRYQETQYF | TGTGCCAGTACGTCACAGCGGTACCAAGAGACCCAGTACTTC
TRBD1 | TRBJ1-4 | NA | TRBV28 | CASSTPGTGREKLFF | TGTGCCAGCAGTACTCCCGGGACAGGGCGCGAAAAACTGTTTTTT
NA | TRBJ2-2 | NA | TRBV10-3 | CAISPLTGELFF | TGTGCCATCAGCCCCCTCACCGGGGAGCTGTTTTTT
NA | TRBJ2-7 | once | TRBV5-5 | CASSTRQDSEQYF | TGTGCCAGCAGCACCCGACAGGACAGCGAGCAGTACTTC
TRBD1 | TRBJ2-3 | NA | TRBV5-1 | CASSSGPTGVVGDTQYF | TGCGCCAGCAGCTCGGGCCCGACAGGGGTGGTTGGAGATACGCAGTATTTT
TRBD1 | TRBJ1-2 | NA | TRBV5-6 | CASSVPGQGAGGYTF | TGTGCCAGCAGCGTTCCGGGACAGGGGGCGGGTGGCTACACCTTC
TRBD1 | TRBJ2-3 | NA | TRBV4-1 | CASKAQTGLGDTQYF | TGCGCCAGCAAGGCCCAGACAGGGCTCGGGGATACGCAGTATTTT
NA | TRBJ2-7 | NA | TRBV25-1 | CASRQGRYEQYF | TGTGCCAGCAGACAGGGTCGGTACGAGCAGTACTTC
NA | TRBJ1-4 | NA | TRBV6-1 | CASSEYPLGGEKLFF | TGTGCCAGCAGTGAATATCCCCTAGGGGGTGAAAAACTGTTTTTT
NA | TRBJ2-3 | NA | TRBV5-1 | CASRPSGITDTQYF | TGCGCCAGCCGCCCATCGGGGATCACAGATACGCAGTATTTT
TRBD1 | TRBJ2-7 | few | TRBV28 | CASSPYGTGSYEQYF | TGTGCCAGCAGTCCGTACGGGACAGGGTCCTACGAGCAGTACTTC
TRBD1 | TRBJ1-1 | NA | TRBV5-1 | CASSLAGTGPMNTEAFF | TGCGCCAGCAGCTTGGCTGGGACAGGGCCCATGAACACTGAAGCTTTCTTT
TRBD2 | TRBJ2-3 | NA | TRBV7-6 | CASSFILAGAAADTQYF | TGTGCCAGCAGCTTCATCCTAGCGGGAGCTGCGGCAGATACGCAGTATTTT
TRBD1 | TRBJ1-1 | NA | TRBV19 | CASSSLGGQGRSEAFF | TGTGCCAGTAGTTCGCTTGGAGGACAGGGTCGCTCTGAAGCTTTCTTT
NA | TRBJ2-5 | NA | TRBV15 | CATGRAGETQYF | TGTGCCACCGGCCGAGCAGGGGAGACCCAGTACTTC
NA | TRBJ1-2 | NA | TRBV29-1 | CSVEGGVGYGYTF | TGCAGCGTTGAGGGGGGGGTCGGCTATGGCTACACCTTC
NA | TRBJ1-4 | NA | TRBV5-4 | CASSSGASINEKLFF | TGTGCCAGCAGCTCAGGGGCGTCCATAAATGAAAAACTGTTTTTT
NA | TRBJ2-2 | NA | TRBV25-1 | CASSVWGPGGELFF | TGTGCCAGCAGTGTATGGGGCCCCGGCGGGGAGCTGTTTTTT
TRBD1 | TRBJ1-1 | NA | TRBV27 | CASKTGEGSTEAFF | TGTGCCAGCAAGACAGGGGAAGGTTCCACTGAAGCTTTCTTT
NA | TRBJ1-2 | NA | TRBV6-5 | CASSYRGVGYTF | TGTGCCAGCAGTTATAGGGGCGTTGGCTACACCTTC
TRBD1 | TRBJ1-2 | NA | TRBV5-8 | CASTDRGRINYGYTF | TGTGCCAGCACGGACAGGGGTCGGATTAACTATGGCTACACCTTC
NA | TRBJ2-2 | NA | TRBV9 | CASSVRVALAGELFF | TGTGCCAGCAGCGTGAGGGTAGCTTTAGCCGGGGAGCTGTTTTTT
NA | TRBJ1-4 | NA | TRBV30 | CAWSRGGEKLFF | TGTGCCTGGAGCAGGGGTGGCGAAAAACTGTTTTTT
TRBD1 | TRBJ1-6 | NA | TRBV9 | CASSVGGTGPVALHF | TGTGCCAGCAGCGTAGGTGGGACAGGCCCTGTGGCCCTCCACTTT
TRBD1 | TRBJ1-4 | NA | TRBV11-2 | CASSYRQGPNEKLFF | TGTGCCAGCAGCTACCGACAGGGCCCCAATGAAAAACTGTTTTTT
NA | TRBJ2-5 | NA | TRBV29-1 | CSVEGRRSQETQYF | TGCAGCGTTGAAGGCCGACGGAGTCAAGAGACCCAGTACTTC
NA | TRBJ1-5 | NA | TRBV30 | CAWSVEANQPQHF | TGTGCCTGGAGTGTAGAGGCTAATCAGCCCCAGCATTTT
TRBD2 | TRBJ2-5 | NA | TRBV2 | CASSEELAGLGETQYF | TGTGCCAGCAGTGAAGAACTAGCGGGTCTGGGGGAGACCCAGTACTTC
NA | TRBJ2-5 | NA | TRBV30 | CAWRGEETQYF | TGTGCCTGGAGGGGAGAAGAGACCCAGTACTTC
TRBD2 | TRBJ2-5 | NA | TRBV9 | CASSVGLTSGQETQYF | TGTGCCAGCAGCGTAGGGTTGACTAGCGGCCAAGAGACCCAGTACTTC
NA | TRBJ2-3 | NA | TRBV10-3 | CAISDPGVSSTDTQYF | TGTGCCATCAGTGACCCGGGGGTCTCTAGCACAGATACGCAGTATTTT
TRBD2 | TRBJ2-2 | NA | TRBV10-3 | CAIKAGGNTGELFF | TGTGCCATTAAAGCGGGGGGGAACACCGGGGAGCTGTTTTTT
TRBD1 | TRBJ1-1 | NA | TRBV7-9 | CASRSRTGGLNTEAFF | TGTGCCAGCAGGTCCCGGACAGGGGGATTGAACACTGAAGCTTTCTTT
TRBD2 | TRBJ2-1 | NA | TRBV5-4 | CASSPTSGRDNEQFF | TGTGCCAGCAGCCCCACTAGCGGGAGGGACAATGAGCAGTTCTTC
TRBD1 | TRBJ1-2 | NA | TRBV28 | CASSLQGQGRGENGYTF | TGTGCCAGCAGTCTACAGGGACAGGGAAGAGGAGAGAATGGCTACACCTTC
NA | TRBJ1-2 | NA | TRBV2 | CASSELAGRGGYTF | TGTGCCAGCAGTGAATTGGCGGGGCGCGGAGGCTACACCTTC
TRBD1 | TRBJ2-5 | NA | TRBV28 | CASRTQGAQETQYF | TGTGCCAGCAGAACCCAGGGGGCCCAAGAGACCCAGTACTTC
TRBD2 | TRBJ2-3 | NA | TRBV6-5 | CASAAGTSETDTQYF | TGTGCCAGCGCGGCCGGGACTAGCGAGACAGATACGCAGTATTTT
TRBD1 | TRBJ1-4 | NA | TRBV10-1 | CASSEYAAGQGSSNEKLFF | TGCGCCAGCAGTGAGTACGCGGCGGGACAGGGATCATCTAATGAAAAACTGTTTTTT
NA | TRBJ1-1 | NA | TRBV6-1 | CASSVWQNTEAFF | TGTGCCAGCAGTGTTTGGCAGAACACTGAAGCTTTCTTT
NA | TRBJ2-7 | NA | TRBV11-3 | CASSLGGSSYEQYF | TGTGCCAGCAGCTTAGGGGGCAGCTCCTACGAGCAGTACTTC
TRBD2 | TRBJ2-5 | NA | TRBV7-3 | CASSPGRVETQYF | TGTGCCAGCAGCCCCGGGAGGGTGGAGACCCAGTACTTC
TRBD1 | TRBJ2-2 | NA | TRBV18 | CASSPGQGNTGELFF | TGTGCCAGCTCACCCGGACAGGGGAACACCGGGGAGCTGTTTTTT
TRBD1 | TRBJ1-2 | NA | TRBV5-1 | CASSFPGQGTYGYTF | TGCGCCAGCAGCTTTCCGGGACAGGGAACCTATGGCTACACCTTC